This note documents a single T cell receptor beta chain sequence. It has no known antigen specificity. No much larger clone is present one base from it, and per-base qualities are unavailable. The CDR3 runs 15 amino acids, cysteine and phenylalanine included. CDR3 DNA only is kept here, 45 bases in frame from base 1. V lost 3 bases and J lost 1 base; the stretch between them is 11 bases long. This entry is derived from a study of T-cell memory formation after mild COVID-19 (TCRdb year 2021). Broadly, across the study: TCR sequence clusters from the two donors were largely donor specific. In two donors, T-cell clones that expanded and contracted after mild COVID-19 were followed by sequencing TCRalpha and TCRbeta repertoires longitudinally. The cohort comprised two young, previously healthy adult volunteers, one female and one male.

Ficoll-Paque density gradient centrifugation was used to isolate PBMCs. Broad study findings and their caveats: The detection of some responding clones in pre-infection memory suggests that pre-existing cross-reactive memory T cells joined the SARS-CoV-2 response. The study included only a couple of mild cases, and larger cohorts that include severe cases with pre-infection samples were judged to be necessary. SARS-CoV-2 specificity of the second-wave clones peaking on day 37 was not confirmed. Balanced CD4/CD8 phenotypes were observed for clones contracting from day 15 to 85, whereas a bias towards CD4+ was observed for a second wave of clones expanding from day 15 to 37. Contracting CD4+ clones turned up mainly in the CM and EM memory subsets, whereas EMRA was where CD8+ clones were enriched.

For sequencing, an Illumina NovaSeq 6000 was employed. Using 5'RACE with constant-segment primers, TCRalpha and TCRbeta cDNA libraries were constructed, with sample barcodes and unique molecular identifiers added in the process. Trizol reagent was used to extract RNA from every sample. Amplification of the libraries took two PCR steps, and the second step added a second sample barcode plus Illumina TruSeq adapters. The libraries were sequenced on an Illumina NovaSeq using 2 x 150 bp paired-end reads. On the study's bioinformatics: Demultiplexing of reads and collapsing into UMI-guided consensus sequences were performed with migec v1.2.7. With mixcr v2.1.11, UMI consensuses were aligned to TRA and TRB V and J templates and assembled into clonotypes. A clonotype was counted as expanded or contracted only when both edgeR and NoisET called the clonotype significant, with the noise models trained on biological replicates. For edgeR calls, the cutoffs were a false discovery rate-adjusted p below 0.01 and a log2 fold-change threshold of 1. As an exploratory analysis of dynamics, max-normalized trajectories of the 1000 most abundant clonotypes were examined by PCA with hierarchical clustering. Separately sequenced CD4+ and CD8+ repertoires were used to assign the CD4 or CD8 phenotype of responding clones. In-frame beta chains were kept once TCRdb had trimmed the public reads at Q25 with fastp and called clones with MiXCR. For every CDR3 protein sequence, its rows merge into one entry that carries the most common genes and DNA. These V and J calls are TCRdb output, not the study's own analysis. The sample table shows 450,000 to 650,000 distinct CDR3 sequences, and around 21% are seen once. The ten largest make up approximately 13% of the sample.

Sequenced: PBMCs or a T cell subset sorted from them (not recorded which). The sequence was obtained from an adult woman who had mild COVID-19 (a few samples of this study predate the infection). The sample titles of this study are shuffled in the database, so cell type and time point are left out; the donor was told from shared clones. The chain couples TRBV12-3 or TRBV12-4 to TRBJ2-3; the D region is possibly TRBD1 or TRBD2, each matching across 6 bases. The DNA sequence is TGTGCCAGCAGTTTTCGGGGGCCAGGCACAGATACGCAGTATTTT. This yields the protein CASSFRGPGTDTQYF.